Below are 11 T cell receptor beta chains sequenced from a single sample in a study of T cells in Graves' hyperthyroidism and ophthalmopathy. RNA transcripts gave rise to amplified TCR beta CDR3 regions. During a first-round RT-PCR of the TCR CDR3, the HTBI primer set was used. TCRdb passed the multiplex PCR reads through MiXCR, listing each CDR3 protein once. This sample has 200,000 to 250,000 distinct CDR3 sequences, with 16% found just once. The sample consisted of blood. These receptors all come from a woman aged 18-29 years with Graves' ophthalmopathy.

This clonotype occurred many times. This chain links TRBV28 with TRBJ2-3; TRBD2 is a possible D gene (6 bases). V lost 3 bases and J 6 bases, leaving 10 bases between the germline ends. The CDR3 consists of 13 residues. Germline V gene lookup returns CDR1 MDHEN and CDR2 SYDVKM. This CDR3 reads CASSFLARDTQYF. CDR3 coding DNA: TGTGCCAGCAGTTTCCTAGCGCGGGATACGCAGTATTTT. Filled out from reference TRBV28 and TRBJ2-3, the complete variable domain reads DVKVTQSSRYLVKRTGEKVFLECVQDMDHENMFWYRQDPGLGLRLIYFSYDVKMKEKGDIPEGYSVSREKKERFSLILESASTNQTSMYLCASSFLARDTQYFGPGTRLTVL.

This chain uses TRBV28 with TRBJ1-2; possible D gene TRBD1, 5 bases. The V gene lost 5 bases and the J gene lost 7 bases, with 14 bases spanning the gap. The CDR3 covers 13 residues. Germline loops: CDR1 MDHEN, CDR2 SYDVKM. The CDR3 DNA reads as TGTGCCAGCAGTCGGGACGGACTCCTTGGCTACACCTTC. Translating it yields CASSRDGLLGYTF.

This clonotype came up many times. This sequence joins TRBV4-1 and TRBJ2-3; 7 positions match TRBD1. This CDR3 is built from 13 residues. V lost 3 bases and J lost 4; bases outside the gene matches: 1. Germline CDR1 is MGHRA and CDR2 is YSYEKL. The CDR3 spells CASSQGQSDTQYF. CDR3 DNA sequence: TGCGCCAGCAGCCAGGGACAGTCAGATACGCAGTATTTT.

Many counts were recorded for this clonotype. The rearrangement uses TRBV30 and TRBJ1-2; D remains unclear. This CDR3 has 11 amino acids. V lost 2 bases and J 8 bases, leaving 9 bases between the germline ends. From germline, CDR1 is GTSNPN and CDR2 SVGIG (reference sequence). CDR3 in amino acids: CAWSRDSGYTF. The CDR3 bases are TGTGCCTGGAGTCGGGATTCGGGCTACACCTTC. The full variable domain, in which reference TRBV30 and TRBJ1-2 provide the parts outside the CDR3, is SQTIHQWPATLVQPVGSPLSLECTVEGTSNPNLYWYRQAAGRGLQLLFYSVGIGQISSEVPQNLSASRPQDRQFILSSKKLLLSDSGFYLCAWSRDSGYTFGSGTRLTVV.

The V gene is TRBV6-5, the J gene TRBJ2-1; a weak D match, TRBD2 (6 bases). The V end lost 0 bases, the J end lost 3 bases, and 21 bases lay between the germline ends. The CDR3 is made up of 19 amino acids. Germline CDR1 MNHEY, CDR2 SVGAGI. CDR3 sequence: CASSYSLFMPGGLYNEQFF. The CDR3 DNA reads TGTGCCAGCAGTTACTCACTTTTCATGCCAGGAGGGCTCTACAATGAGCAGTTCTTC.

This clonotype was counted at least ten times. The CDR3 nucleotides read TGTGCCAGCAACGGACTAGCGGGAGTCCGCCCCAATACCTACGAGCAGTACTTC. This encodes CASNGLAGVRPNTYEQYF. This chain links TRBV6-2 or TRBV6-3 with TRBJ2-7, with 13 bases identical to TRBD2. The J segment lost 2 bases and the V segment lost 7 bases, leaving 14 bases of the junction unmatched. CDR3 length: 18 residues. From germline, CDR1 is MNHEY and CDR2 SVGEGT.

V usage is TRBV11-3 and J usage is TRBJ2-7; D might be TRBD1 (5 bases). V was trimmed by 4 bases and J by 0 bases, leaving 13 bases between them. This CDR3 has 15 residues. CDR1 and CDR2 (germline): SGHNT, YENEEA. The CDR3 DNA reads as TGTGCCAGCAGCTCCACAGGACACCGCTCCTACGAGCAGTACTTC. Residues: CASSSTGHRSYEQYF.

In its sample, this clonotype was seen many times. The genes are TRBV20-1 and TRBJ1-5; TRBD1 matches at 8 bases. Germline V gene lookup returns CDR1 DFQATT and CDR2 SNEGSKA (reference sequence). CDR3 length: 14 residues. After removal of 3 bases from V and 5 bases from J, the junction contained 6 bases not matched to a gene. For the CDR3, the DNA is TGCAGTGCTAGTTCAGGGGGCTCGGATCAGCCCCAGCATTTT. The encoded protein is CSASSGGSDQPQHF.

This clonotype was picked up many times. V and J are TRBV5-1 and TRBJ2-5; D is unclear. Per the germline V gene, CDR1 is SGHRS and CDR2 is YFSETQ. The CDR3 has 12 residues. Trimming left V 0 bases short and J 5 bases short, with 5 bases between. CDR3 sequence (DNA): TGCGCCAGCAGCTTGGATTCGGAGACCCAGTACTTC. Translating gives CASSLDSETQYF.

This clonotype was observed a few times. This rearrangement joins TRBV20-1 to TRBJ1-6, with D unresolved. V gave up 4 bases and J gave up 6 bases, with 10 bases separating them. Germline values: CDR1 DFQATT, CDR2 SNEGSKA (reference sequence). CDR3 size: 13 residues. CDR3 nucleotides: TGCAGTGCTAAAAGGGTTACTAATTCACCCCTCCACTTT. Translated, it gives CSAKRVTNSPLHF.

This clonotype was found many times. The chain employs TRBV10-3 and TRBJ1-2; TRBD1 matches 9 bases. CDR1 is ENHRY and CDR2 is SYGVKD in the germline V gene. The CDR3 contains 13 residues. V lost 7 bases and J lost 4; bases outside the gene matches: 4. CDR3: CAITGQGFYGYTF. The DNA for the CDR3 is TGTGCCATCACCGGACAGGGGTTCTATGGCTACACCTTC.